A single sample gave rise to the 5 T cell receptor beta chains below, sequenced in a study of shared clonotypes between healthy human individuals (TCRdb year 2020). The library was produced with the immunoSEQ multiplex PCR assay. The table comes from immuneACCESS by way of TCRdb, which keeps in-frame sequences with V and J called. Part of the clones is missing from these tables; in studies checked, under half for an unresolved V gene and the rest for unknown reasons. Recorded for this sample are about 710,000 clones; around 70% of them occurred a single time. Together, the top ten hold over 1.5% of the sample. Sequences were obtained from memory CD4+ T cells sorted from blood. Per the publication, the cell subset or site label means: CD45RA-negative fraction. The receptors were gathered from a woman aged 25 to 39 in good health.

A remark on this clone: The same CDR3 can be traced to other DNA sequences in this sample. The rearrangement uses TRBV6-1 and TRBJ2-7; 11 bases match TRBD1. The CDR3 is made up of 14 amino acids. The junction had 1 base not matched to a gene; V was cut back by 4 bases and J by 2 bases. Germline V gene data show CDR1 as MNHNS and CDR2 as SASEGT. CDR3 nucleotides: TGTGCCAGCAGTGTGGGACAGGGGGCCTACGAGCAGTACTTC. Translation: CASSVGQGAYEQYF.

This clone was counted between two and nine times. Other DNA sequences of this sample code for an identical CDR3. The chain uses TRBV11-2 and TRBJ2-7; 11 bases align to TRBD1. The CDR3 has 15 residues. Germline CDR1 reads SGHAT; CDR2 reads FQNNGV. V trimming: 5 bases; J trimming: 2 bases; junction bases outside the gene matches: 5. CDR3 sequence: CASSPRDRGAYEQYF. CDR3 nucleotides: TGTGCCAGCAGCCCCCGGGACAGGGGGGCCTACGAGCAGTACTTC.

CDR3 in amino acids: CASSAGQLNNEQFF. Here the CDR3 DNA reads TGTGCCAGCAGTGCGGGACAGCTTAACAATGAGCAGTTCTTC. The J gene is TRBJ2-1, the V gene TRBV6-1; TRBD1 aligns across 7 bases. Germline assignment: CDR1 MNHNS and CDR2 SASEGT. The CDR3 extends over 14 amino acids. Trimming took 4 bases from V and 5 from J; bases not matched to a gene: 5.

The CDR3 DNA reads as TGCAGTGCTAGATCGGGGGTCGGAGCTTTCTTT. Translated, it gives CSARSGVGAFF. This sequence joins TRBV20-1 and TRBJ1-1; tentative D call: TRBD1 (5 bases). The V and J ends lost 2 bases and 10 bases respectively, with 11 bases between them. Per the germline V gene, CDR1 is DFQATT and CDR2 is SNEGSKA (reference sequence). CDR3 length equals 11 residues.

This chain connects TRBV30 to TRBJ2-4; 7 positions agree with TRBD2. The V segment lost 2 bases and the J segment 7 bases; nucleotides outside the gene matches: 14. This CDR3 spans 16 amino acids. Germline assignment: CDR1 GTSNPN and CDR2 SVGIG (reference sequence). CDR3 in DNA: TGTGCCTGGAGTTGTTTGCGGGCGGGAGAAATCAACATTCAGTACTTC. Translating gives CAWSCLRAGEINIQYF.